Listed below are T cell receptor beta chains from one sample, sequenced in a study of regulatory T cells in long-lasting Graves disease. One entry per CDR3 protein results from TCRdb running MiXCR on the multiplex PCR reads. The table includes about 660,000 distinct CDR3 sequences, 25% to 35% detected once. Source: peripheral blood mononuclear cells (PBMCs), taken when the disease was refractory, from a patient treated with antithyroid drugs. The source is a female donor with Graves disease. Each CDR3 is given with its conserved first and last residue. The order of the fields is V gene, CDR3 protein.

TRBV9	CASSVGGLMNTEAFF
TRBV5-1	CASSGRQNTGELFF
TRBV6-1	CASSEGRGIETQYF
TRBV19	CASSIVNRDMGENTGELFF
TRBV30	CAWREAGNSGYTF
TRBV7-9	CASSLSSAGLAYGYTF
TRBV11-2	CASSQVTSGLISEQYF
TRBV6-1	CASSGADSTDTQYF
TRBV20-1	CSASLSSYSGEQYF
TRBV14	CASSIPGGAETQYF
TRBV12-3/TRBV12-4	CASSPNRQGSEAFF
TRBV29-1	CSAPDPSTNEKLFF
TRBV7-9	CASSSYSTGEYGYTF
TRBV9	CASSVGGALNTEAFF
TRBV29-1	CSVDPGRASYTF
TRBV6-1	CASKAGLRLNVVAF
TRBV11-2	CASITLTGELFF
TRBV2	CASSGDSTHYGYTF
TRBV7-9	CASTSPGHREQYF
TRBV3-1	CASSHQAGAYEQYF
TRBV10-3	CAIRSGDEQYF
TRBV12-3/TRBV12-4	CASSITGTGGNQPQHF
TRBV6-1	CASRSTGPEGSPLHF
TRBV6-9	CASSYGQGSTDTQYF
TRBV30	CAWSVPQPYGYTF
TRBV10-1	CASRDGLNTEALF
TRBV12-3/TRBV12-4	CASTKRPIGNQPQHF
TRBV2	CASSERTGNQPQHF
TRBV9	CASSDRTEETQYF
TRBV27	CASSNRVIRGSYNSPLHF
TRBV14	CASSQEQGHRDGYTF
TRBV12-3/TRBV12-4	CASSGESRGNTIYF
TRBV27	CASSIRGGREAFF
TRBV20-1	CSAGLAGENTGELFF
TRBV6-5	CASSYSNSNFGHTIYF
TRBV7-9	CASSRMGVKDEQYF
TRBV6-1	CASGRLSSVPSTDTQYF
TRBV6-2/TRBV6-3	CASRAQGRIQYF
TRBV6-8	CASSYNQGAFYEQYF
TRBV6-1	CASSEILAGAIQETQYF
TRBV3-1	CASSRVDNSPLHF
TRBV6-2/TRBV6-3	CASSYSGDSRYEQYF
TRBV7-9	CASSSGIKDEQYF
TRBV12-3/TRBV12-4	CASSSIVSGNTIYF